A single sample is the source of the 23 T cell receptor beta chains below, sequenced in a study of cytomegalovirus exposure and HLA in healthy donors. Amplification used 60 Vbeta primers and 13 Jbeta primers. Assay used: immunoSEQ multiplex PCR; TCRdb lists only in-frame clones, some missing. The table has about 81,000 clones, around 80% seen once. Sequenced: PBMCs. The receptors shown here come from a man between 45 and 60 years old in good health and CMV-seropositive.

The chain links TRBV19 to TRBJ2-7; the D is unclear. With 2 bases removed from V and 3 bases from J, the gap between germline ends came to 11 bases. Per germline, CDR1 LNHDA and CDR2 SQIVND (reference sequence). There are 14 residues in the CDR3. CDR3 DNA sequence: TGTGCCAGTAGTATATCTGGCAAGTACTACGAGCAGTACTTC. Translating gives CASSISGKYYEQYF. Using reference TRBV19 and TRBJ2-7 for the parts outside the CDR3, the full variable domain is DGGITQSPKYLFRKEGQNVTLSCEQNLNHDAMYWYRQDPGQGLRLIYYSQIVNDFQKGDIAEGYSVSREKKESFPLTVTSAQKNPTAFYLCASSISGKYYEQYFGPGTRLTVT.

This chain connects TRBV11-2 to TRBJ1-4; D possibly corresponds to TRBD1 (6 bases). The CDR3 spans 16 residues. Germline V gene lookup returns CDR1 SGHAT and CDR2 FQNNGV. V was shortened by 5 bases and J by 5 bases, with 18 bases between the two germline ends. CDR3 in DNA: TGTGCCAGCAGCAGGACAGCCTCGCTTCCAAATGAAAAACTGTTTTTT. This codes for CASSRTASLPNEKLFF.

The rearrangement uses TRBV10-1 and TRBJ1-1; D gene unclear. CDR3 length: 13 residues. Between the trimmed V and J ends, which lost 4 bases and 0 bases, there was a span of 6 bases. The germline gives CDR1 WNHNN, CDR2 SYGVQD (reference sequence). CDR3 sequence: CASSVAMNTEAFF. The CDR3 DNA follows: TGCGCCAGCAGTGTCGCGATGAACACTGAAGCTTTCTTT.

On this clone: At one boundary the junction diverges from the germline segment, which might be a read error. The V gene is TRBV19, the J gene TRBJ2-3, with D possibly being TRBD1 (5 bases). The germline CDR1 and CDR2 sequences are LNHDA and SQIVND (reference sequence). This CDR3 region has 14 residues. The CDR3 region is CASTERRHQGYLHF. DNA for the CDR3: TGTGCCAGTACCGAAAGAAGGCATCAGGGCTACCTGCATTTT.

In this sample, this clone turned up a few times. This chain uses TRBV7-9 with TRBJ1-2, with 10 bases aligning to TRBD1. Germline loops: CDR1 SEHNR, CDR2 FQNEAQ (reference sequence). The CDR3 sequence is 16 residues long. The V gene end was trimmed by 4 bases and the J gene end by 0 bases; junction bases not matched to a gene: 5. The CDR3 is CASSSGTGEANYGYTF. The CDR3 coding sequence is TGTGCCAGCAGCTCCGGGACAGGGGAAGCTAACTATGGCTACACCTTC. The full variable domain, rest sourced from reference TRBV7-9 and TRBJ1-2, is DTGVSQNPRHKITKRGQNVTFRCDPISEHNRLYWYRQTLGQGPEFLTYFQNEAQLEKSRLLSDRFSAERPKGSFSTLEIQRTEQGDSAMYLCASSSGTGEANYGYTFGSGTRLTVV.

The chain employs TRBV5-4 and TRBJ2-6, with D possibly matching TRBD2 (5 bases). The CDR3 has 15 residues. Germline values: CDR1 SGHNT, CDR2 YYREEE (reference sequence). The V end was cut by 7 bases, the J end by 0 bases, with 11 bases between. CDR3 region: CASGLRGSGANVLTF. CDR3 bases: TGTGCCAGCGGACTCCGGGGCTCTGGGGCCAACGTCCTGACTTTC.

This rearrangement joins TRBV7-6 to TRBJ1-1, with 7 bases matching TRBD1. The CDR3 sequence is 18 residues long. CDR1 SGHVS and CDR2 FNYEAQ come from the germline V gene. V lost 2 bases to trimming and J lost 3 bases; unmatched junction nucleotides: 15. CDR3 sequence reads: CASSLSPRQGLEDTEAFF. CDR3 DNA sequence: TGTGCCAGCAGCTTAAGCCCTCGACAGGGCCTAGAGGACACTGAAGCTTTCTTT.

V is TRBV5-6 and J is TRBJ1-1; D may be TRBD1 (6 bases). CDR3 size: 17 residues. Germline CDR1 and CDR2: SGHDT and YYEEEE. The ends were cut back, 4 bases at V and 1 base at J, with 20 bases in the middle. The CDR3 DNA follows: TGTGCCAGCAGCCTTACCGGCGGGGGGCTCAAGAACACTGAAGCTTTCTTT. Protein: CASSLTGGGLKNTEAFF.

CDR3 sequence: CASSPRSGVTDTQYF. CDR3 bases: TGTGCCAGCTCACCCCGTAGCGGGGTCACAGATACGCAGTATTTT. The chain uses TRBV18 and TRBJ2-3, with 8 bases lining up with TRBD2. There are 15 residues in the CDR3. With V trimmed by 3 bases and J by 2 bases, 4 bases remained unmatched. The germline CDR1 and CDR2 sequences are KGHSH and LQKENI. Combining the CDR3 with reference TRBV18 and TRBJ2-3 gives the whole variable domain NAGVMQNPRHLVRRRGQEARLRCSPMKGHSHVYWYRQLPEEGLKFMVYLQKENIIDESGMPKERFSAEFPKEGPSILRIQQVVRGDSAAYFCASSPRSGVTDTQYFGPGTRLTVL.

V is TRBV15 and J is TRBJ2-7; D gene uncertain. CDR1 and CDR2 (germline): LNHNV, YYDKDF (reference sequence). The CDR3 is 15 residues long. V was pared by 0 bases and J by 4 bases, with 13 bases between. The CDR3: CATSRDFAYGYEQYF. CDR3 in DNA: TGTGCCACCAGCAGAGATTTCGCGTACGGGTACGAGCAGTACTTC.

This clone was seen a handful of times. The CDR3 protein is CASSPWTSGNVDTQYF. Written as DNA, the CDR3 is TGTGCCAGCAGCCCATGGACTAGCGGGAACGTAGATACGCAGTATTTT. The V call is TRBV6-4, the J call TRBJ2-3, with 12 bases identical to TRBD2. In germline, CDR1 is MRHNA, CDR2 SNTAGT. V dropped 6 bases and J dropped 5; count of bases not matched to a gene: 9. The CDR3 loop spans 16 amino acids.

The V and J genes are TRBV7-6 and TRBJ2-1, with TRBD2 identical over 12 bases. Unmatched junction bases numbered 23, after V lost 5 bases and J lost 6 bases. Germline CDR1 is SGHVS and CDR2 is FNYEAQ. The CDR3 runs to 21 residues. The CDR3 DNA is TGTGCCAGCAGCCCAAGCCTCGGGACTAGCGGGTTCCCAGCGTTCGGCAATGAGCAGTTCTTC. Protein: CASSPSLGTSGFPAFGNEQFF.

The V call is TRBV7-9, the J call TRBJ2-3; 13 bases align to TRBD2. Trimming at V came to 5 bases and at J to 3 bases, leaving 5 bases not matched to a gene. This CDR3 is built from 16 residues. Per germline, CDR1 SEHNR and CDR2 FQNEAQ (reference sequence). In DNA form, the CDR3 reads TGTGCCAGCAGCAGACGGACTAGCGGGAGTACAGATACGCAGTATTTT. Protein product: CASSRRTSGSTDTQYF.

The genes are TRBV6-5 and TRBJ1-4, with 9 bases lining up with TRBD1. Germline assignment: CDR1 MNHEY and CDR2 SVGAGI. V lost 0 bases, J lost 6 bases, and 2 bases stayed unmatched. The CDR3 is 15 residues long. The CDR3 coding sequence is TGTGCCAGCAGTTACTCGGGACAGGGCCATGAAAAACTGTTTTTT. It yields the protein CASSYSGQGHEKLFF.

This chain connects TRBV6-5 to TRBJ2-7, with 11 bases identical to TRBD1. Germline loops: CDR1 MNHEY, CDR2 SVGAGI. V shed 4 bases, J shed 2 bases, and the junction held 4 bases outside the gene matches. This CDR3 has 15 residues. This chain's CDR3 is CASSFGQGAPYEQYF. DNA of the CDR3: TGTGCCAGCAGTTTCGGACAGGGGGCCCCCTACGAGCAGTACTTC.

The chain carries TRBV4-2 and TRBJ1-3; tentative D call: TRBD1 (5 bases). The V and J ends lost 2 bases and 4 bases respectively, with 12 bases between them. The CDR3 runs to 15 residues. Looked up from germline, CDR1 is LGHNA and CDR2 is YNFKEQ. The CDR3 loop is CASSQNPGPGNTIYF. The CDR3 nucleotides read TGTGCCAGCAGCCAAAATCCAGGGCCCGGAAACACCATATATTTT.

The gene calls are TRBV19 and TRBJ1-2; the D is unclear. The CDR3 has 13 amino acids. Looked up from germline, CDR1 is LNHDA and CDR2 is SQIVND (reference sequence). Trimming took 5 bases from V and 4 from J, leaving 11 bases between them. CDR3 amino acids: CASSPQPSYGYTF. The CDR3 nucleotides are TGTGCCAGTAGTCCCCAACCGAGCTATGGCTACACCTTC.

CDR3 in DNA: TGTGCCAGCAGTGAAGCGGGGGTAGCGGGAGGGAGTTGGGAGACCCAGTACTTC. Protein product: CASSEAGVAGGSWETQYF. The chain joins TRBV6-1 to TRBJ2-5; 11 bases fit TRBD2. CDR1 is MNHNS and CDR2 is SASEGT in the germline V gene. Germline trimming cut 0 bases from V and 5 bases from J; bases unmatched to any gene: 11. CDR3 size: 18 residues.

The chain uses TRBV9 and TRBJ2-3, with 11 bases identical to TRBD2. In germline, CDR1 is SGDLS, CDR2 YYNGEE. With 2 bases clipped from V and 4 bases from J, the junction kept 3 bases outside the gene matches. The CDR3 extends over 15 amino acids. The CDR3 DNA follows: TGTGCCAGCAGCGTCACTAGCGGGAGCGCAGATACGCAGTATTTT. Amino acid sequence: CASSVTSGSADTQYF. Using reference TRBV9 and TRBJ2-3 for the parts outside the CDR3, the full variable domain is DSGVTQTPKHLITATGQRVTLRCSPRSGDLSVYWYQQSLDQGLQFLIQYYNGEERAKGNILERFSAQQFPDLHSELNLSSLELGDSALYFCASSVTSGSADTQYFGPGTRLTVL.

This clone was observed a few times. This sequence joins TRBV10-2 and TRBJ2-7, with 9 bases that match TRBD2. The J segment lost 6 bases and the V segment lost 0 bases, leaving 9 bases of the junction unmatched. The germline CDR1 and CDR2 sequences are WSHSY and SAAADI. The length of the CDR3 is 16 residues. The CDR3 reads CASSESGSGRSSEQYF. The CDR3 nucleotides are TGCGCCAGCAGTGAGTCCGGGAGCGGGAGGAGTAGCGAGCAGTACTTC.

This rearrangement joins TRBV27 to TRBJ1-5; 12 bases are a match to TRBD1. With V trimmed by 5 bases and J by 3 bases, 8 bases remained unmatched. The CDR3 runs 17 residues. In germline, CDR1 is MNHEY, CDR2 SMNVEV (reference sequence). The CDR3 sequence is CASSPGWGQGANQPQHF. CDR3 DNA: TGTGCCAGCAGTCCCGGGTGGGGACAGGGGGCCAATCAGCCCCAGCATTTT.

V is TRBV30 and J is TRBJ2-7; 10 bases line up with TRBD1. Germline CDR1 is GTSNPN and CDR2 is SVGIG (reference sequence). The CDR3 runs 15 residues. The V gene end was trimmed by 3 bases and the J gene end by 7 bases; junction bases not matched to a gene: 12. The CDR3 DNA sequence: TGTGCCTGGAGCGTCGCCGGGACAGGGGCTAGGGAGCAGTACTTC. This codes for CAWSVAGTGAREQYF.

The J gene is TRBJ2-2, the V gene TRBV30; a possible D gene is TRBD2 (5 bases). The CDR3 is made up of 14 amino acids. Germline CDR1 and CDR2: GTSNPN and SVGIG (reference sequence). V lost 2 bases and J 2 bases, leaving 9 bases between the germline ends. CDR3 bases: TGTGCCTGGAGTAGCGGACTTAACACCGGGGAGCTGTTTTTT. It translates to CAWSSGLNTGELFF. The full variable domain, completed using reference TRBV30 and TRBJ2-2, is SQTIHQWPATLVQPVGSPLSLECTVEGTSNPNLYWYRQAAGRGLQLLFYSVGIGQISSEVPQNLSASRPQDRQFILSSKKLLLSDSGFYLCAWSSGLNTGELFFGEGSRLTVL.